The 28 T cell receptor beta chains below come from one sample, sequenced in a study of cytomegalovirus exposure and HLA in healthy donors. Use of 60 Vbeta and 13 Jbeta primers characterized the PCR. Measured with immunoSEQ multiplex PCR; TCRdb has only the in-frame clones, and not every one. The table for this sample gives under 200,000 clones. Sample: PBMCs. The receptor source for this set is a man aged 25 to 40 in good health and CMV-seronegative.

V gene TRBV30 combines with J gene TRBJ2-5; D perhaps matches TRBD2 (5 bases). CDR3 length: 13 amino acids. Germline V gene lookup returns CDR1 GTSNPN and CDR2 SVGIG (reference sequence). The ends were cut back, 0 bases at V and 5 bases at J, with 10 bases in the middle. The CDR3 loop reads CAWSVRRGETQYF. The CDR3 DNA is TGTGCCTGGAGTGTACGAAGAGGGGAGACCCAGTACTTC.

The chain carries TRBV18 and TRBJ1-5, with 7 positions matching TRBD1. The germline CDR1 and CDR2 sequences are KGHSH and LQKENI. The CDR3 sequence is 15 residues long. V lost 1 base and J lost 6; bases outside the gene matches: 6. The CDR3: CASSPQGADTQPQHF. The CDR3 DNA reads TGTGCCAGCTCACCACAGGGGGCAGACACTCAGCCCCAGCATTTT.

The genes are TRBV5-6 and TRBJ1-5, with a tentative D call TRBD1 (5 bases). Germline CDR1 and CDR2: SGHDT and YYEEEE. V lost 4 bases and J 5 bases, leaving 16 bases between the germline ends. The CDR3 is 15 residues long. The CDR3: CASSPPRQRYQPQHF. The CDR3 region has the DNA TGTGCCAGCAGCCCTCCTAGACAGAGATATCAGCCCCAGCATTTT.

This chain's CDR3 is CASSVAGLAEDNEQFF. CDR3 coding DNA: TGTGCCAGCAGCGTAGCAGGCCTAGCGGAGGACAATGAGCAGTTCTTC. This chain links TRBV9 with TRBJ2-1; 7 positions agree with TRBD2. V gave up 0 bases and J gave up 5 bases; unmatched junction bases: 8. The CDR3 extends over 16 amino acids. Germline lookup yields CDR1 SGDLS and CDR2 YYNGEE.

The chain uses TRBV9 and TRBJ2-2, with 8 bases matching TRBD2. This CDR3 is 15 amino acids long. CDR1 is SGDLS and CDR2 is YYNGEE in the germline V gene. V was pared by 4 bases and J by 3 bases, with 5 bases of the junction left unmatched. CDR3 amino acids: CASSPRTSYTGELFF. CDR3 coding DNA: TGTGCCAGCAGCCCGCGGACTAGCTACACCGGGGAGCTGTTTTTT.

The chain employs TRBV6-5 and TRBJ2-5, with 7 bases fitting TRBD1. The tail of the sequence fits TRBJ2-7 better, so the J call may be wrong. This CDR3 is built from 13 residues. CDR1 and CDR2 (germline): MNHEY, SVGAGI. Written as DNA, the CDR3 is TGTGCCAGCAGTCAGGGACAGCACTACGAGCAGTACTTC. Its protein product is CASSQGQHYEQYF.

The chain uses TRBV11-3 and TRBJ1-4; 7 bases agree with TRBD1. The germline gives CDR1 SGHNT, CDR2 YENEEA. With 5 bases clipped from V and 5 bases from J, the junction kept 11 bases outside the gene matches. The CDR3 loop spans 16 amino acids. This CDR3 is CASSMTGTKPNEKLFF. The CDR3 DNA reads TGTGCCAGCAGCATGACAGGGACCAAACCGAATGAAAAACTGTTTTTT.

CDR3 residues: CASSLSAGGSIEQFF. In DNA, the CDR3 is TGTGCCAGCAGCTTATCAGCGGGGGGGTCTATTGAGCAGTTCTTC. The V and J genes are TRBV7-9 and TRBJ2-1; 10 nucleotides agree with TRBD2. This CDR3 is built from 15 residues. V lost 2 bases to trimming and J lost 9 bases; unmatched junction nucleotides: 7. CDR1 is SEHNR and CDR2 is FQNEAQ in the germline V gene (reference sequence).

The V gene is TRBV11-2, the J gene TRBJ2-1; 11 bases agree with TRBD2. Germline V gene sequence: CDR1 SGHAT, CDR2 FQNNGV. With V trimmed by 2 bases and J by 9 bases, 6 bases remained unmatched. The CDR3 totals 15 residues. The CDR3 reads CASSLFPTSGIEQFF. The CDR3 bases are TGTGCCAGCAGCTTATTTCCGACTAGCGGGATTGAGCAGTTCTTC.

The CDR3 sequence: CASIVGRIRGGYGANVLTF. The CDR3 DNA is TGTGCCAGCATAGTTGGTCGAATAAGGGGGGGTTATGGGGCCAACGTCCTGACTTTC. The chain links TRBV2 to TRBJ2-6, with a tentative D call TRBD2 (7 bases). Germline V lookup: CDR1 SNHLY, CDR2 FYNNEI. V shed 7 bases and J shed 3 bases, with 25 bases lying between them. The CDR3 length is 19 residues.

The rearrangement joins TRBV28 to TRBJ1-5, with D tentatively TRBD1 (6 bases). V was shortened by 2 bases and J by 4 bases, with 15 bases between the two germline ends. The germline V gene encodes CDR1 MDHEN and CDR2 SYDVKM. The CDR3 is 16 residues long. CDR3 nucleotides: TGTGCCAGCAGTTTAAGGGGGGGCGTACGGAATCAGCCCCAGCATTTT. Its protein product is CASSLRGGVRNQPQHF. The full variable domain, rest sourced from reference TRBV28 and TRBJ1-5, is DVKVTQSSRYLVKRTGEKVFLECVQDMDHENMFWYRQDPGLGLRLIYFSYDVKMKEKGDIPEGYSVSREKKERFSLILESASTNQTSMYLCASSLRGGVRNQPQHFGDGTRLSIL.

The gene calls are TRBV11-2 and TRBJ2-3; D is possibly TRBD2 (6 bases). Germline values: CDR1 SGHAT, CDR2 FQNNGV. Trimming cost V 3 bases and J 6 bases, with 7 bases left between them. The CDR3 consists of 12 residues. CDR3 coding DNA: TGTGCCAGCAGCTTTGCGGGGGATACGCAGTATTTT. It is translated as CASSFAGDTQYF.

The chain couples TRBV6-5 to TRBJ2-7; a weak D match, TRBD2 (6 bases). Trimming cost V 6 bases and J 2 bases, with 17 bases left between them. The CDR3 has 15 amino acids. Germline V gene data show CDR1 as MNHEY and CDR2 as SVGAGI. CDR3 protein: CASSPIAVRTYEQYF. For the CDR3, the DNA is TGTGCCAGCAGCCCCATAGCGGTGCGAACCTACGAGCAGTACTTC.

The chain employs TRBV19 and TRBJ1-2; 7 positions match TRBD1. CDR1 is LNHDA, CDR2 SQIVND, per germline (reference sequence). The CDR3 sequence is 14 residues long. Trimming took 4 bases from V and 4 from J; bases not matched to a gene: 6. The CDR3 region has the DNA TGTGCCAGTAGTACCAGGACAGGCGTCTATGGCTACACCTTC. Translating gives CASSTRTGVYGYTF.

The CDR3 sequence is CASSLAGHRLLNEQYF. The CDR3 DNA reads as TGCGCCAGCAGCTTGGCGGGACACCGTCTCCTTAACGAGCAGTACTTC. This chain links TRBV5-1 with TRBJ2-7; TRBD1 is a possible D gene (6 bases). Trimming cost V 0 bases and J 5 bases, with 18 bases left between them. This CDR3 comprises 16 residues. Germline loops: CDR1 SGHRS, CDR2 YFSETQ. Complete variable domain (other parts from reference TRBV5-1 and TRBJ2-7): KAGVTQTPRYLIKTRGQQVTLSCSPISGHRSVSWYQQTPGQGLQFLFEYFSETQRNKGNFPGRFSGRQFSNSRSEMNVSTLELGDSALYLCASSLAGHRLLNEQYFGPGTRLTVT.

V and J are TRBV7-2 and TRBJ2-7, with 9 nucleotides matching TRBD2. The length of the CDR3 is 15 residues. Germline V gives CDR1 SGHTA, CDR2 FQGNSA. With 3 bases clipped from V and 3 bases from J, the junction kept 6 bases outside the gene matches. The CDR3 sequence: CASSFLAGKDYEQYF. CDR3 nucleotide sequence: TGTGCCAGCAGCTTTCTAGCGGGGAAAGACTACGAGCAGTACTTC.

The rearrangement links TRBV5-1 to TRBJ2-3; 7 bases are shared with TRBD2. CDR1 and CDR2 from the germline V gene are SGHRS and YFSETQ. Trimming at V came to 5 bases and at J to 4 bases, leaving 4 bases not matched to a gene. The CDR3 covers 13 residues. The CDR3 DNA reads as TGCGCCAGCAGGTATGGGAGGGCAGATACGCAGTATTTT. Translated: CASRYGRADTQYF.

The J gene is TRBJ1-6, the V gene TRBV7-7; 10 bases match TRBD1. The CDR3 runs 16 residues. V shed 2 bases and J 7 bases; nucleotides not matched to a gene: 5. The germline CDR1 and CDR2 sequences are SSHAT and FNYEAQ (reference sequence). The CDR3 DNA is TGTGCCAGCAGCTTATCGACAGGGGGCTCAAATTCACCCCTCCACTTT. Protein: CASSLSTGGSNSPLHF.

The chain carries TRBV10-3 and TRBJ2-3; TRBD2 agrees at 12 bases. This CDR3 has 17 residues. The V gene end was trimmed by 0 bases and the J gene end by 6 bases; junction bases not matched to a gene: 7. Germline V CDR1 and CDR2: ENHRY, SYGVKD. This CDR3 reads CAISESPSGGGVDTQYF. The CDR3 bases are TGTGCCATCAGTGAGTCGCCTAGCGGGGGGGGTGTGGATACGCAGTATTTT.

The J gene is TRBJ2-7, the V gene TRBV6-5, with 10 nucleotides matching TRBD1. Germline V gene data show CDR1 as MNHEY and CDR2 as SVGAGI. Losses at the gene ends were 5 bases for V and 0 bases for J; bases not matched to a gene: 1. CDR3 length: 14 amino acids. The CDR3 DNA is TGTGCCAGCAGTCGGGACAGGGGCTCCTACGAGCAGTACTTC. Its protein is CASSRDRGSYEQYF.

The rearrangement joins TRBV30 to TRBJ1-1; weak D call: TRBD1 (5 bases). The CDR3 sequence is 12 residues long. V was clipped by 2 bases and J by 7 bases, with 11 bases between them. Per the germline V gene, CDR1 is GTSNPN and CDR2 is SVGIG (reference sequence). Here the CDR3 DNA reads TGTGCCTGGAGTCCCCTCGGGGGTGAAGCTTTCTTT. This gives the protein CAWSPLGGEAFF. Full variable domain (rest looked up from reference TRBV30 and TRBJ1-1): SQTIHQWPATLVQPVGSPLSLECTVEGTSNPNLYWYRQAAGRGLQLLFYSVGIGQISSEVPQNLSASRPQDRQFILSSKKLLLSDSGFYLCAWSPLGGEAFFGQGTRLTVV.

In DNA form, the CDR3 reads TGTGCCAGCAGCCCCGGACAGGGTACCACCGGGGAGCTGTTTTTT. Translation: CASSPGQGTTGELFF. The V gene is TRBV7-9, the J gene TRBJ2-2, with 8 bases that match TRBD1. V shed 5 bases and J 4 bases; nucleotides not matched to a gene: 6. The CDR3 is 15 amino acids. From germline, CDR1 is SEHNR and CDR2 FQNEAQ (reference sequence).

This rearrangement joins TRBV5-4 to TRBJ2-3, with 10 bases identical to TRBD2. Germline trimming cut 4 bases from V and 2 bases from J; bases unmatched to any gene: 7. The CDR3 totals 16 residues. CDR1 and CDR2 (germline): SGHNT, YYREEE (reference sequence). For the CDR3, the DNA is TGTGCCAGCAGCAGAGGGACTAGCGCATCCACAGATACGCAGTATTTT. Its protein is CASSRGTSASTDTQYF.

As to this clone: Other DNA sequences within the sample encode an identical CDR3. The rearrangement links TRBV6-5 to TRBJ1-5, with 10 bases lining up with TRBD1. The germline V gene has CDR1 MNHEY and CDR2 SVGAGI. The CDR3 contains 14 residues. The J segment lost 4 bases and the V segment lost 6 bases, leaving 3 bases of the junction unmatched. For the CDR3, the DNA is TGTGCCAGCAGCCCGGGACAGGGGAATCAGCCCCAGCATTTT. This translates into CASSPGQGNQPQHF.

This chain uses TRBV4-2 with TRBJ2-7; 14 bases are a match to TRBD2. CDR1 is LGHNA and CDR2 is YNFKEQ in the germline V gene. V shed 3 bases and J 3 bases; nucleotides not matched to a gene: 1. The CDR3 loop spans 15 amino acids. The CDR3 nucleotides are TGTGCCAGCAGCCAGGGACTAGCGGGAGACTACGAGCAGTACTTC. Translating it yields CASSQGLAGDYEQYF.

The chain is built from TRBV4-1 and TRBJ1-1, with 7 bases matching TRBD1. With V trimmed by 0 bases and J by 7 bases, 8 bases remained unmatched. Germline assignment: CDR1 MGHRA and CDR2 YSYEKL. This CDR3 has 15 amino acids. CDR3 nucleotide sequence: TGCGCCAGCAGCCAAGAGGGCAGGGGGTCTGGTGAAGCTTTCTTT. The encoded protein is CASSQEGRGSGEAFF.

This sequence joins TRBV5-1 and TRBJ1-1; 10 nucleotides match TRBD1. V lost 4 bases, J lost 2 bases, and 2 bases stayed unmatched. Germline V gene data show CDR1 as SGHRS and CDR2 as YFSETQ. The CDR3 is made up of 14 amino acids. CDR3 coding DNA: TGCGCCAGCAGCCGACAGGGGGCTAACACTGAAGCTTTCTTT. Protein product: CASSRQGANTEAFF.

The chain is built from TRBV18 and TRBJ1-1, with D hard to call. V lost 1 base and J lost 1, with 10 bases in between. This CDR3 spans 15 amino acids. The germline V gene has CDR1 KGHSH and CDR2 LQKENI. CDR3 coding DNA: TGTGCCAGCTCACCACAAACTGGGAGGAACACTGAAGCTTTCTTT. It yields the protein CASSPQTGRNTEAFF.